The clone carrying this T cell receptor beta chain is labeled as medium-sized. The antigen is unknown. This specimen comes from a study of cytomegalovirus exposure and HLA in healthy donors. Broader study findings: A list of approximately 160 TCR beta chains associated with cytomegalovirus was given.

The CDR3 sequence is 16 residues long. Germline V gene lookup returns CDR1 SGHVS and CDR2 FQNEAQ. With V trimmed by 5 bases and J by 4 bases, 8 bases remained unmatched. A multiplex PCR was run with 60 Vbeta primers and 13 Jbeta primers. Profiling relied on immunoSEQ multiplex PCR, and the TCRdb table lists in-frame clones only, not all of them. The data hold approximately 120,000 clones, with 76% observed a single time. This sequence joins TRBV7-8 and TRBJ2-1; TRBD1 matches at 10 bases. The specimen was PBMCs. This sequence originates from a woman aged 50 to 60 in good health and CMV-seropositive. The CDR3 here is CASSGGGTGEYNEQFF. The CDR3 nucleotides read TGTGCCAGCAGCGGAGGGGGGACAGGGGAATACAATGAGCAGTTCTTC.